Listed below are T cell receptor beta chains from one sample, sequenced in a study of cytomegalovirus exposure and HLA in healthy donors. Repertoires were generated with immunoSEQ multiplex PCR, while TCRdb's copy carries only in-frame clones and drops some. This sample's clone table lists tens of thousands of clones. The sequencing input was PBMCs. The receptors were sampled from a woman aged 40 to 50 in good health and CMV-seropositive. Each CDR3 is given without its conserved first and last residue.

cdr3_length | v_call | cdr3_aa
11 | TRBV30 | AWNSLRNYGYT
12 | TRBV5-5 | ASSAPRDTGELF
13 | TRBV7-8 | ASSLLQGSNTEAF
15 | TRBV15 | ATSRVGPGQGGYEQY
15 | TRBV2 | ANSGDGDRVSRYGYT
13 | TRBV4-3 | ASSQILAGGNEQF
12 | TRBV28 | ASSFDRVNTEAF
11 | TRBV30 | AWSVQSGQPQH
12 | TRBV29-1 | SAGGGQGAYEQY
15 | TRBV30 | AWSVQKGQNYNSPLH
15 | TRBV7-9 | ASSLGAGDVAKNIQY
14 | TRBV9 | ASSAFTSGDNNEQF
11 | TRBV7-9 | ASSLDMNTEAF
14 | TRBV5-8 | ASSLYGRFMNTEAF
11 | TRBV10-3 | AISESGGTEAF
9 | TRBV5-1 | ASHSYTEAF
12 | TRBV5-6 | ASSKDRGRNEQF
13 | TRBV7-9 | ASSLYQGFTDTQY
10 | TRBV7-3 | ASSRTPYGYT
13 | TRBV6-1 | ASRTGGLGTGELF
12 | TRBV19 | ASSPDRANTEAF
14 | TRBV18 | ASSPRAGGPVNEQF
14 | TRBV7-2 | ASSTRNPTRANVLT